The 21 T cell receptor beta chains reported below all come from one sample, sequenced in a study of blood T cell repertoires in COVID-19. Repertoires were generated with immunoSEQ multiplex PCR, while TCRdb's copy carries only in-frame clones and drops some. The data show more than 50,000 clones, roughly 89% seen once. Input material: peripheral blood. The receptors originated from a man aged 55 to 69 with active COVID-19.

V is TRBV27 and J is TRBJ2-5, with TRBD2 matching 7 bases. V shed 3 bases, J shed 4 bases, and the junction held 5 bases outside the gene matches. The CDR3 covers 14 residues. From germline, CDR1 is MNHEY and CDR2 SMNVEV (reference sequence). CDR3 DNA sequence: TGTGCCAGCAGTTTTTTTGGCGGGAGAGAGACCCAGTACTTC. It encodes CASSFFGGRETQYF.

The rearrangement joins TRBV5-5 to TRBJ2-2; TRBD2 might be the D (6 bases). Between the trimmed V and J ends, which lost 5 bases and 4 bases, there was a span of 15 bases. The CDR3 spans 15 residues. Per the germline V gene, CDR1 is SGHKS and CDR2 is YYEKEE (reference sequence). As DNA, the CDR3 is TGTGCCAGCAGAATGCCGGGACTTCCCACCGGGGAGCTGTTTTTT. Translating it yields CASRMPGLPTGELFF.

This chain joins TRBV6-1 and TRBJ2-7, with D perhaps matching TRBD1 (5 bases). This CDR3 comprises 13 residues. V lost 2 bases and J lost 1, with 6 bases in between. Germline V gene data show CDR1 as MNHNS and CDR2 as SASEGT. The CDR3 DNA reads as TGTGCCAGCAGTGAACAGGGATCCTACGAGCAGTACTTC. This codes for CASSEQGSYEQYF.

The chain carries TRBV9 and TRBJ1-5, with no clear D. Looked up from germline, CDR1 is SGDLS and CDR2 is YYNGEE. The V end was cut by 0 bases, the J end by 2 bases, with 9 bases between. The CDR3 is 15 residues long. As DNA, the CDR3 is TGTGCCAGCAGCGTAGGTAGTATCGGCAATCAGCCCCAGCATTTT. Its protein product is CASSVGSIGNQPQHF.

The chain joins TRBV18 to TRBJ2-5, with TRBD1 matching 7 bases. Germline V gene data show CDR1 as KGHSH and CDR2 as LQKENI. V dropped 2 bases and J dropped 5; count of bases not matched to a gene: 8. CDR3 length: 15 amino acids. The CDR3 DNA reads as TGTGCCAGCTCACCAAATACAGGGGCTGGCGAGACCCAGTACTTC. It specifies CASSPNTGAGETQYF.

The chain links TRBV5-1 to TRBJ2-5; a weak D match, TRBD1 (5 bases). Trimming shortened V by 5 bases and J by 2 bases, and 13 bases separated the two germline ends. Germline CDR1 and CDR2: SGHRS and YFSETQ. The CDR3 covers 14 residues. This CDR3 reads CASSHRTVQETQYF. Written as DNA, the CDR3 is TGCGCCAGCAGTCACAGGACGGTACAAGAGACCCAGTACTTC.

V gene TRBV27 combines with J gene TRBJ2-2; D possibly corresponds to TRBD2 (6 bases). Germline V lookup: CDR1 MNHEY, CDR2 SMNVEV (reference sequence). This CDR3 region has 15 residues. Trimming pared 3 bases from V and 0 bases from J, leaving 8 bases between. The CDR3 bases are TGTGCCAGCAGTTTCCTAGCGACGAACACCGGGGAGCTGTTTTTT. Its protein product is CASSFLATNTGELFF.

The V call is TRBV11-2, the J call TRBJ1-6, with 7 positions matching TRBD1. This CDR3 is 14 amino acids long. V was clipped by 6 bases and J by 9 bases; unmatched bases: 8. The germline V gene encodes CDR1 SGHAT and CDR2 FQNNGV. CDR3 in DNA: TGTGCCAGCAGGCCCGGGACAGAAAGTTCACCCCTCCACTTT. This gives the protein CASRPGTESSPLHF.

V and J are TRBV10-3 and TRBJ2-7; possible D gene TRBD2, 6 bases. CDR1 is ENHRY, CDR2 SYGVKD, per germline. Trimming removed 8 bases at V and 0 bases at J, with 11 bases between. There are 13 residues in the CDR3. CDR3 sequence (DNA): TGTGCCATCGGGACTCCTAGCTCCTACGAGCAGTACTTC. This encodes CAIGTPSSYEQYF.

This chain connects TRBV18 to TRBJ1-5; no reliable D call. This CDR3 has 14 amino acids. Germline V gene sequence: CDR1 KGHSH, CDR2 LQKENI. V lost 4 bases to trimming and J lost 2 bases, with 9 bases between them. CDR3 bases: TGTGCCAGCTCACTAAACGAGGGCAATCAGCCCCAGCATTTT. Its protein product is CASSLNEGNQPQHF. Supplemented by reference TRBV18 and TRBJ1-5, the full variable domain reads NAGVMQNPRHLVRRRGQEARLRCSPMKGHSHVYWYRQLPEEGLKFMVYLQKENIIDESGMPKERFSAEFPKEGPSILRIQQVVRGDSAAYFCASSLNEGNQPQHFGDGTRLSIL.

V and J are TRBV16 and TRBJ2-4; a possible D gene is TRBD1 (5 bases). CDR3 length: 14 residues. Germline V gene lookup returns CDR1 KGHSY and CDR2 FQNENV. Trimming left V 2 bases short and J 5 bases short, with 10 bases between. The chain's CDR3 is CASSQLRGENIQYF. CDR3 in DNA: TGTGCCAGCAGCCAACTTAGGGGTGAAAACATTCAGTACTTC.

The CDR3 spells CASTRDTGATEAFF. The DNA of the CDR3 is TGCGCCAGCACCCGCGACACAGGGGCCACTGAAGCTTTCTTT. The chain carries TRBV5-1 and TRBJ1-1, with 7 positions matching TRBD1. With V trimmed by 6 bases and J by 4 bases, 9 bases remained unmatched. The CDR3 runs 14 residues. Germline V lookup: CDR1 SGHRS, CDR2 YFSETQ.

The V call is TRBV18, the J call TRBJ2-7, with 9 bases identical to TRBD2. Trimming took 3 bases from V and 4 from J; bases not matched to a gene: 4. The CDR3 consists of 14 residues. In germline, CDR1 is KGHSH, CDR2 LQKENI. The CDR3 loop is CASSPVAGEYEQYF. CDR3 coding DNA: TGTGCCAGCTCACCCGTAGCGGGAGAATACGAGCAGTACTTC.

The V gene is TRBV3-1 (or the pseudogene TRBV3-2), the J gene TRBJ1-3; 8 positions match TRBD1. Trimming cost V 5 bases and J 4 bases; bases outside gene matches: 7. This CDR3 is built from 15 residues. CDR1 and CDR2 (germline): LGHDT, YNNKEL (reference sequence). The CDR3 coding sequence is TGTGCCAGCAGCTCGGGACAGGACAGGGGAAACACCATATATTTT. Translation gives CASSSGQDRGNTIYF.

The rearrangement uses TRBV28 and TRBJ2-4; TRBD2 might be the D (6 bases). This CDR3 spans 15 amino acids. The V gene lost 7 bases and the J gene lost 0 bases, with 13 bases spanning the gap. The germline V gene has CDR1 MDHEN and CDR2 SYDVKM. CDR3 bases: TGTGCCAGCAACCCGGGGGAGTCAGCCAAAAACATTCAGTACTTC. Residues: CASNPGESAKNIQYF.

This chain links TRBV5-5 with TRBJ1-1; TRBD1 agrees at 7 bases. Germline trimming cut 4 bases from V and 1 base from J; bases unmatched to any gene: 13. The germline V gene has CDR1 SGHKS and CDR2 YYEKEE (reference sequence). The CDR3 is 17 residues long. The CDR3 region is CASSLQGVFLRNTEAFF. The CDR3, as DNA: TGTGCCAGCAGCCTGCAGGGGGTCTTCCTGAGGAACACTGAAGCTTTCTTT. The full variable domain, rest sourced from reference TRBV5-5 and TRBJ1-1, is DAGVTQSPTHLIKTRGQQVTLRCSPISGHKSVSWYQQVLGQGPQFIFQYYEKEERGRGNFPDRFSARQFPNYSSELNVNALLLGDSALYLCASSLQGVFLRNTEAFFGQGTRLTVV.

The chain links TRBV6-2 or TRBV6-3 to TRBJ2-7; D perhaps matches TRBD2 (6 bases). The ends were cut back, 5 bases at V and 2 bases at J, with 19 bases in the middle. This CDR3 contains 16 residues. Germline CDR1 reads MNHEY; CDR2 reads SVGEGT. The CDR3 spells CASSTFRLGKTYEQYF. DNA for the CDR3: TGTGCCAGCAGTACCTTTCGACTAGGTAAAACCTACGAGCAGTACTTC.

Only a few counts were recorded for this clone. The chain uses TRBV28 and TRBJ2-3, with D tentatively TRBD2 (5 bases). Deletions cut 2 bases from V and 0 bases from J, with 9 bases between. Germline V lookup: CDR1 MDHEN, CDR2 SYDVKM. There are 15 residues in the CDR3. The CDR3 DNA sequence: TGTGCCAGCAGTTTACTAGCCGCTAGCACAGATACGCAGTATTTT. Translating it yields CASSLLAASTDTQYF.

The gene calls are TRBV7-2 and TRBJ2-7, with TRBD1 matching 8 bases. CDR1 is SGHTA and CDR2 is FQGNSA in the germline V gene. CDR3 length: 15 residues. After removal of 5 bases from V and 4 bases from J, the junction contained 10 bases not matched to a gene. The CDR3 loop is CASSPDRGSWYEQYF. The DNA of the CDR3 is TGTGCCAGCAGCCCCGACAGGGGATCGTGGTACGAGCAGTACTTC. Filled out from reference TRBV7-2 and TRBJ2-7, the complete variable domain reads GAGVSQSPSNKVTEKGKDVELRCDPISGHTALYWYRQSLGQGLEFLIYFQGNSAPDKSGLPSDRFSAERTGGSVSTLTIQRTQQEDSAVYLCASSPDRGSWYEQYFGPGTRLTVT.

This clone was counted a few times. The V call is TRBV12-3 or TRBV12-4, the J call TRBJ1-5; D is uncertain. The germline V and J ends were trimmed by 2 bases and 3 bases, with 5 bases remaining between them. CDR3 size: 13 residues. The CDR3 coding sequence is TGTGCCAGCAGTTTACAAATCAATCAGCCCCAGCATTTT. The encoded protein is CASSLQINQPQHF.

J is TRBJ2-1 and V is TRBV7-2; 10 bases line up with TRBD2. V gave up 6 bases and J gave up 4 bases; unmatched junction bases: 6. CDR3 length: 15 residues. Germline V gene sequence: CDR1 SGHTA, CDR2 FQGNSA. CDR3 sequence reads: CASRAVAGGYNEQFF. The DNA for the CDR3 is TGTGCCAGCAGGGCCGTAGCGGGAGGTTACAATGAGCAGTTCTTC.